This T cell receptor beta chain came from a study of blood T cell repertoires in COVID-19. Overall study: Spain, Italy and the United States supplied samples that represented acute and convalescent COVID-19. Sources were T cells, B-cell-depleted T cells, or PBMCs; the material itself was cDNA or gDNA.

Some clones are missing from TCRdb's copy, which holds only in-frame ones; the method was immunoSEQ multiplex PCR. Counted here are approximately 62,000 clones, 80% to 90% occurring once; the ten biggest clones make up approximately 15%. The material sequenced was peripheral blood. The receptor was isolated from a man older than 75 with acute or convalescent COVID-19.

The CDR3 protein is CASSYAGTGGLGYTF. The CDR3 region has the DNA TGTGCCAGCAGTTATGCCGGGACAGGGGGCCTTGGCTACACCTTC. The V gene is TRBV6-5, the J gene TRBJ1-2; TRBD1 matches 12 bases. V lost 3 bases and J lost 7; bases outside the gene matches: 6. The CDR3 is 15 amino acids. Germline loops: CDR1 MNHEY, CDR2 SVGAGI.